The sample holds a few counts of the clone carrying this T cell receptor (beta chain). Its antigen remains unidentified. This specimen comes from a study of T cell repertoires in cytomegalovirus infection. TCRdb recomputed calls from the reads with MiXCR, one row per CDR3 protein. The profile shows approximately 730,000 distinct CDR3 sequences, roughly 33% of them singletons. The sample in question was cultured PBMCs, obtained from culture after CMV antigen stimulation. The clonotype comes from a human donor in good health (CMV status not recorded). Some clones in this sample may be carry-over from other donors' samples.

CDR3 DNA sequence: TGTGCCAGCAGCTCGCTGACGGGGGGACGACCCTTGCAGTTCTTC. Translated, it gives CASSSLTGGRPLQFF. The gene calls are TRBV7-8 and TRBJ2-1; TRBD2 agrees at 7 bases. Looked up from germline, CDR1 is SGHVS and CDR2 is FQNEAQ. The CDR3 is made up of 15 amino acids. The J segment lost 12 bases and the V segment lost 4 bases, leaving 15 bases of the junction unmatched.